These 30 T cell receptor beta chains were sequenced from one sample in a study of T cell repertoires in cytomegalovirus infection. One entry per CDR3 protein results from TCRdb running MiXCR on the reads. The table has hundreds of thousands of distinct CDR3 sequences, around 32% seen once. No antigens are known for them. The sequencing used cultured PBMCs, collected from culture after CMV antigen stimulation. The receptor source for this set is a human donor in good health (CMV status not recorded). Some clones in this sample may be carry-over from other donors' samples.

Only a few counts were recorded for this clonotype. This sequence joins TRBV7-2 and TRBJ2-2; no definite D call. Per germline, CDR1 SGHTA and CDR2 FQGNSA. The CDR3 consists of 14 residues. Trimming shortened V by 8 bases and J by 6 bases, and 16 bases separated the two germline ends. CDR3 loop: CASGVGWASGELFF. CDR3 sequence (DNA): TGTGCCAGCGGTGTGGGGTGGGCTTCCGGGGAGCTGTTTTTT.

This clonotype was counted at least ten times. This sequence joins TRBV7-2 and TRBJ2-1, with 7 bases aligning to TRBD2. Per germline, CDR1 SGHTA and CDR2 FQGNSA. The V gene end was trimmed by 5 bases and the J gene end by 10 bases; junction bases not matched to a gene: 11. CDR3 length equals 14 residues. In DNA, the CDR3 is TGTGCCAGCAGCCGCGCCGCTAGCGGCCTGGAGCAGTTCTTC. Its translation is CASSRAASGLEQFF.

This clonotype was seen more than once but under ten times. The rearrangement links TRBV7-6 to TRBJ2-2; 12 nucleotides match TRBD2. CDR1 SGHVS and CDR2 FNYEAQ come from the germline V gene. V shed 5 bases and J 4 bases; nucleotides not matched to a gene: 5. CDR3 length: 16 residues. CDR3 bases: TGTGCCAGCAGCCCTAGCGGGGGGGCCGGCACCGGGGAGCTGTTTTTT. It translates to CASSPSGGAGTGELFF.

This clonotype showed up just a few times. This chain links TRBV7-6 with TRBJ2-2; D not resolved. Germline V gene sequence: CDR1 SGHVS, CDR2 FNYEAQ. The CDR3 spans 13 residues. V was shortened by 6 bases and J by 3 bases, with 8 bases between the two germline ends. Here the CDR3 reads CASRWSDTGELFF. In DNA, the CDR3 is TGTGCCAGCAGATGGAGCGACACCGGGGAGCTGTTTTTT.

V usage is TRBV6-5 and J usage is TRBJ2-7; D remains ambiguous. This CDR3 contains 13 residues. The germline CDR1 and CDR2 sequences are MNHEY and SVGAGI. With 0 bases removed from V and 4 bases from J, the gap between germline ends came to 7 bases. CDR3 DNA: TGTGCCAGCAGTTACTCGGCTGATTACGAGCAGTACTTC. The encoded protein is CASSYSADYEQYF.

At least ten counts were recorded for this clonotype. The rearrangement links TRBV6-5 to TRBJ2-3; no firm D call. V lost 0 bases to trimming and J lost 2 bases, with 6 bases between them. The CDR3 totals 14 residues. Germline V gene lookup returns CDR1 MNHEY and CDR2 SVGAGI. The DNA for the CDR3 is TGTGCCAGCAGTTACTCTGGCTTCACAGATACGCAGTATTTT. It encodes CASSYSGFTDTQYF.

The V call is TRBV4-1, the J call TRBJ1-2; the D is unclear. CDR3 length: 13 residues. The germline V gene encodes CDR1 MGHRA and CDR2 YSYEKL. Trimming removed 1 base from V and 11 bases from J, with 14 bases in between. The CDR3 nucleotides read TGCGCCAGCAGCCAAGGCGGCGGAATGGGGTACACCTTC. It is translated as CASSQGGGMGYTF.

Turning to this clonotype: A junction boundary mismatches the germline segment, possibly from a read error. V usage is TRBV4-1 and J usage is TRBJ1-2; TRBD1 matches 7 bases. The CDR3 is 14 residues long. Germline CDR1 reads MGHRA; CDR2 reads YSYEKL. The DNA for the CDR3 is TGTGCCAGCAGCCAAGGGACAGTGCTGCATGGCTACACCTTC. It codes for CASSQGTVLHGYTF.

This chain connects TRBV20-1 to TRBJ1-2; D may be TRBD1 (5 bases). This CDR3 spans 15 amino acids. CDR1 is DFQATT and CDR2 is SNEGSKA in the germline V gene (reference sequence). V lost 2 bases and J 2 bases, leaving 15 bases between the germline ends. The CDR3 coding sequence is TGCAGTGCTAGAATGCAGGGTAACTCGAACTATGGCTACACCTTC. Translated, it gives CSARMQGNSNYGYTF.

This clonotype has just a few counts. The chain joins TRBV27 to TRBJ2-3; D may be TRBD2 (6 bases). This CDR3 contains 15 residues. With 7 bases removed from V and 0 bases from J, the gap between germline ends came to 14 bases. Germline CDR1 is MNHEY and CDR2 is SMNVEV (reference sequence). CDR3 bases: TGTGCCAGCACCCTCGGGGGACGGAGCACAGATACGCAGTATTTT. Its protein product is CASTLGGRSTDTQYF.

The chain uses TRBV29-1 and TRBJ2-2, with D perhaps TRBD1 or TRBD2 (5 bases each). Germline V lookup: CDR1 SQVTM, CDR2 ANQGSEA. V was trimmed by 6 bases and J by 1 base, leaving 9 bases between them. The CDR3 consists of 13 residues. The CDR3 region has the DNA TGCAGCGTGTTGGGGGTGAACACCGGGGAGCTGTTTTTT. Translated, it gives CSVLGVNTGELFF.

This clonotype was seen only a few times. The chain recombines TRBV7-8 with TRBJ1-2; a possible D gene is TRBD1 (5 bases). The CDR3 runs to 13 residues. V lost 0 bases and J lost 7, with 9 bases in between. In germline, CDR1 is SGHVS, CDR2 FQNEAQ. This CDR3 is CASSLANQGGYTF. CDR3 nucleotides: TGTGCCAGCAGCTTAGCTAATCAGGGTGGCTACACCTTC.

V is TRBV7-4 and J is TRBJ2-3; TRBD2 is a possible D gene (6 bases). Between the trimmed V and J ends, which lost 5 bases and 4 bases, there was a span of 10 bases. Per germline, CDR1 SGHVT and CDR2 SQSDAQ. CDR3 length: 13 residues. The CDR3 DNA reads TGTGCCAGCAGCCGGCGGAGGGCAGATACGCAGTATTTT. The encoded protein is CASSRRRADTQYF.

The chain recombines TRBV4-1 with TRBJ1-1, with 9 bases that match TRBD1. The CDR3 is 15 residues long. The trim removed 2 bases at V and 2 bases at J, leaving 3 bases unmatched. Germline V gene sequence: CDR1 MGHRA, CDR2 YSYEKL. CDR3 bases: TGCGCCAGCAGCCAACCGGACAGGGGAAACACTGAAGCTTTCTTT. As protein: CASSQPDRGNTEAFF.

CDR3 nucleotide sequence: TGTGCCACCAGCAGAGATCCAGGGGCCACTGAAGCTTTCTTT. This gives the protein CATSRDPGATEAFF. J is TRBJ1-1 and V is TRBV15; D possibly corresponds to TRBD1 (6 bases). Per germline, CDR1 LNHNV and CDR2 YYDKDF (reference sequence). This CDR3 contains 14 residues. V was cut by 0 bases and J by 4 bases, with 9 bases left in between.

This clonotype was found a few times. This chain joins TRBV6-6 and TRBJ2-1; TRBD2 matches at 9 bases. Germline CDR1 MNHNY, CDR2 SVGAGI (reference sequence). V shed 4 bases, J shed 3 bases, and the junction held 7 bases outside the gene matches. This CDR3 region has 16 residues. The chain's CDR3 is CASSLPLAGYYNEQFF. For the CDR3, the DNA is TGTGCCAGCAGTTTGCCCCTAGCGGGATACTACAATGAGCAGTTCTTC.

This clonotype was counted only a few times. The V gene is TRBV11-2, the J gene TRBJ2-2, with D perhaps TRBD2 (6 bases). This CDR3 is 14 amino acids long. CDR1 SGHAT and CDR2 FQNNGV come from the germline V gene. V lost 0 bases and J 12 bases, leaving 14 bases between the germline ends. CDR3 sequence (DNA): TGTGCCAGCAGCTTAGATGGGAAAGGGAGGCAGCTGTTTTTT. Protein: CASSLDGKGRQLFF.

This sequence joins TRBV13 and TRBJ2-1; D may correspond to TRBD1 or TRBD2 (5 bases each). The CDR3 totals 15 residues. V was trimmed by 1 base and J by 8 bases, leaving 15 bases between them. Germline loops: CDR1 PRHDT, CDR2 FYEKMQ (reference sequence). The CDR3 nucleotides read TGTGCCAGCAGCTTAGCCAGTGGGACCCTCTATGAGCAGTTCTTC. Translating gives CASSLASGTLYEQFF.

The V gene is TRBV2, the J gene TRBJ2-4, with 12 positions matching TRBD1. The V gene end was trimmed by 6 bases and the J gene end by 9 bases; junction bases not matched to a gene: 6. There are 14 residues in the CDR3. Looked up from germline, CDR1 is SNHLY and CDR2 is FYNNEI. CDR3 coding DNA: TGTGCCAGCAGACCGGGACAGGGGGCTGTCATTCAGTACTTC. The encoded protein is CASRPGQGAVIQYF.

The chain employs TRBV12-3 or TRBV12-4 and TRBJ1-1, with D possibly being TRBD1 (6 bases). V lost 5 bases and J 6 bases, leaving 16 bases between the germline ends. CDR3 length: 14 residues. The CDR3 coding sequence is TGTGCCAGCAGTCGGGCAGGGGCGGTGGCTGAAGCTTTCTTT. Its protein product is CASSRAGAVAEAFF.

The chain couples TRBV12-3 or TRBV12-4 to TRBJ1-1; 8 positions match TRBD1. With 6 bases clipped from V and 1 base from J, the junction kept 4 bases outside the gene matches. The CDR3 runs to 14 residues. CDR3 DNA: TGTGCCAGCAGGAAAGGGACAGGGAACACTGAAGCTTTCTTT. Translated, it gives CASRKGTGNTEAFF.

V and J are TRBV7-6 and TRBJ2-6; TRBD1 is a possible D gene (5 bases). The CDR3 sequence is 18 residues long. Germline CDR1 reads SGHVS; CDR2 reads FNYEAQ. The ends were cut back, 2 bases at V and 0 bases at J, with 14 bases in the middle. CDR3 coding DNA: TGTGCCAGCAGCTTAAGGAGACAGACTTTCTCTGGGGCCAACGTCCTGACTTTC. As protein: CASSLRRQTFSGANVLTF.

On this clonotype itself: A much larger clonotype is one base distant, so this may be a read error. The chain employs TRBV7-6 and TRBJ2-5; no clear D gene. This CDR3 has 14 residues. Germline-derived CDR1 and CDR2 are SGHVS and FNYEAQ. With 7 bases removed from V and 4 bases from J, the gap between germline ends came to 16 bases. CDR3: CASIPLSERETQYF. CDR3 nucleotides: TGTGCCAGCATCCCCCTTTCGGAGCGAGAGACCCAGTACTTC.

A few counts support this clonotype. V is TRBV7-2 and J is TRBJ2-1; unclear D gene. In germline, CDR1 is SGHTA, CDR2 FQGNSA. This CDR3 is built from 15 residues. Deletions cut 2 bases from V and 5 bases from J, with 13 bases between. The CDR3 DNA follows: TGTGCCAGCAGCTTATTTGGCCGAAGACACAATGAGCAGTTCTTC. Its translation: CASSLFGRRHNEQFF. The variable domain in full, with the rest retrieved from reference TRBV7-2 and TRBJ2-1, is GAGVSQSPSNKVTEKGKDVELRCDPISGHTALYWYRQSLGQGLEFLIYFQGNSAPDKSGLPSDRFSAERTGGSVSTLTIQRTQQEDSAVYLCASSLFGRRHNEQFFGPGTRLTVL.

This clonotype was seen more than once but under ten times. The chain joins TRBV28 to TRBJ2-7; no reliable D call. The germline V and J ends were trimmed by 7 bases and 2 bases, with 12 bases remaining between them. Per the germline V gene, CDR1 is MDHEN and CDR2 is SYDVKM. CDR3 length: 13 residues. The chain's CDR3 is CASTTVGPYEQYF. CDR3 sequence (DNA): TGTGCCAGCACTACCGTCGGGCCCTACGAGCAGTACTTC.

The gene calls are TRBV11-2 and TRBJ2-4; TRBD1 or TRBD2 may be the D gene (5 bases each). This CDR3 is built from 15 residues. V lost 1 base to trimming and J lost 5 bases, with 12 bases between them. The germline CDR1 and CDR2 sequences are SGHAT and FQNNGV. The CDR3 region is CASSLVRGRENIQYF. The DNA for the CDR3 is TGTGCCAGCAGCTTAGTCCGGGGCCGCGAAAACATTCAGTACTTC.

The chain combines TRBV2 with TRBJ2-5, with D maybe TRBD1 (5 bases). There are 13 residues in the CDR3. V dropped 5 bases and J dropped 5 bases, with 12 bases sitting between them. CDR1 is SNHLY, CDR2 FYNNEI, per germline. This chain's CDR3 is CASSLEKGETQYF. As DNA, the CDR3 is TGTGCCAGCAGTTTAGAGAAGGGGGAGACCCAGTACTTC.

The V and J genes are TRBV7-9 and TRBJ2-7, with D unresolved. CDR3 length: 13 amino acids. V was trimmed by 5 bases and J by 11 bases, leaving 19 bases between them. From germline, CDR1 is SEHNR and CDR2 FQNEAQ (reference sequence). The DNA for the CDR3 is TGTGCCAGCAGCGGCGGAAACTACGCGGTGGAGTACTTC. Its translation is CASSGGNYAVEYF. Supplemented by reference TRBV7-9 and TRBJ2-7, the full variable domain reads DTGVSQNPRHKITKRGQNVTFRCDPISEHNRLYWYRQTLGQGPEFLTYFQNEAQLEKSRLLSDRFSAERPKGSFSTLEIQRTEQGDSAMYLCASSGGNYAVEYFGPGTRLTVT.

This clonotype was seen a handful of times. The CDR3 nucleotides read TGTGCCAGTAGTATTCGACAGGGAACTTTCGATGAGCAGTTCTTC. The encoded protein is CASSIRQGTFDEQFF. The V gene is TRBV19, the J gene TRBJ2-1; 7 bases are a match to TRBD1. There are 15 residues in the CDR3. The V gene end was trimmed by 3 bases and the J gene end by 8 bases; junction bases not matched to a gene: 10. Germline assignment: CDR1 LNHDA and CDR2 SQIVND (reference sequence). Filled out from reference TRBV19 and TRBJ2-1, the complete variable domain reads DGGITQSPKYLFRKEGQNVTLSCEQNLNHDAMYWYRQDPGQGLRLIYYSQIVNDFQKGDIAEGYSVSREKKESFPLTVTSAQKNPTAFYLCASSIRQGTFDEQFFGPGTRLTVL.

The genes are TRBV15 and TRBJ2-7; D call uncertain. The CDR3 is made up of 14 amino acids. CDR1 LNHNV and CDR2 YYDKDF come from the germline V gene (reference sequence). V was shortened by 0 bases and J by 3 bases, with 9 bases between the two germline ends. This CDR3 is CATSRDRGNYEQYF. In nucleotides, the CDR3 is TGTGCCACCAGCAGAGATCGAGGAAACTACGAGCAGTACTTC.